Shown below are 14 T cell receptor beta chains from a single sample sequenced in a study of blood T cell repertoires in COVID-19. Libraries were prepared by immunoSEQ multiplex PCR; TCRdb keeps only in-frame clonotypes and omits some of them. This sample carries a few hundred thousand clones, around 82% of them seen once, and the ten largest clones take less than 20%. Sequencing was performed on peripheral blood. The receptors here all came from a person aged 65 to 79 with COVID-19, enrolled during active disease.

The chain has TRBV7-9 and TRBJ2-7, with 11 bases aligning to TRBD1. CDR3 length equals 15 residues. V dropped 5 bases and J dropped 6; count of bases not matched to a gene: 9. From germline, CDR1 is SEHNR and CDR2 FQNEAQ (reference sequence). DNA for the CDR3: TGTGCCAGCAGCAATAGGGGGACAGGGGGATCCGAGCAGTACTTC. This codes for CASSNRGTGGSEQYF.

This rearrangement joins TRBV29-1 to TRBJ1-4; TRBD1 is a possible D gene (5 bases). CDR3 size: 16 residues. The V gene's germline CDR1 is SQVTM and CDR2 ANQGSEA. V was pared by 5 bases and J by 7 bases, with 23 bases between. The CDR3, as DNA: TGCAGCGTTAGCTCGGGGGTGAGGGGTTCATCTGAAAAACTGTTTTTT. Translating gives CSVSSGVRGSSEKLFF.

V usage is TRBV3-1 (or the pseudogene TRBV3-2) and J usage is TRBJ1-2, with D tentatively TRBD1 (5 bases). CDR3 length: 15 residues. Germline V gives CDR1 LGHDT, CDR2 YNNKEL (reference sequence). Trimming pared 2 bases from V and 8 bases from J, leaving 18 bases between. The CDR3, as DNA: TGTGCCAGCAGCCAATCCGAGGAGGGGAATAGGGGCTACACCTTC. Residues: CASSQSEEGNRGYTF.

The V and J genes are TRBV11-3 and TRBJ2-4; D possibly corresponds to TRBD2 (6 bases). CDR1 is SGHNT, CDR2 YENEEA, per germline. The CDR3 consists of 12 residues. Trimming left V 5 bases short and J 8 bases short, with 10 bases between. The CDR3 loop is CASSQGGDIQYF. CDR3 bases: TGTGCCAGCAGCCAAGGAGGGGACATTCAGTACTTC.

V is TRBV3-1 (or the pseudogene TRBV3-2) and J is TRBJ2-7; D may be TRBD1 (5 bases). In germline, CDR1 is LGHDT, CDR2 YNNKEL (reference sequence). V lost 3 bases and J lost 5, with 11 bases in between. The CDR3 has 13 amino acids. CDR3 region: CASSQGRVDEQYF. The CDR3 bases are TGTGCCAGCAGCCAGGGCAGGGTCGACGAGCAGTACTTC.

The chain's CDR3 is CATRGLLGYNEQFF. The CDR3 DNA sequence: TGTGCCACTCGAGGGTTGCTGGGCTACAATGAGCAGTTCTTC. This chain connects TRBV19 to TRBJ2-1, with D maybe TRBD2 (5 bases). CDR1 is LNHDA and CDR2 is SQIVND in the germline V gene (reference sequence). V lost 10 bases and J 3 bases, leaving 16 bases between the germline ends. CDR3 length: 14 amino acids.

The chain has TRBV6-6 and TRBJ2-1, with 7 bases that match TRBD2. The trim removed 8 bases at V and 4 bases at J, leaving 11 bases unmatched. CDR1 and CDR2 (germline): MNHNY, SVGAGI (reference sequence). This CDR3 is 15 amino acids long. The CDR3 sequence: CASHPELASYNEQFF. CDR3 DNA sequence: TGTGCCAGCCATCCAGAACTAGCGTCTTACAATGAGCAGTTCTTC.

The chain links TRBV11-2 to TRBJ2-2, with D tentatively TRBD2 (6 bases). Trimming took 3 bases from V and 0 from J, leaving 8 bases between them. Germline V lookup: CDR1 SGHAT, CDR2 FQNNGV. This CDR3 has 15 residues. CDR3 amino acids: CASSFSGANTGELFF. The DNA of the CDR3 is TGTGCCAGCAGCTTTTCGGGGGCGAACACCGGGGAGCTGTTTTTT.

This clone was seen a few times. CDR3 coding DNA: TGCAGCGTTGTCGGGTCGCAGGGGACGGAGACCCAGTACTTC. It is translated as CSVVGSQGTETQYF. The chain carries TRBV29-1 and TRBJ2-5; D is possibly TRBD1 (6 bases). The germline gives CDR1 SQVTM, CDR2 ANQGSEA. Trimming left V 4 bases short and J 5 bases short, with 17 bases between. The length of the CDR3 is 14 residues.

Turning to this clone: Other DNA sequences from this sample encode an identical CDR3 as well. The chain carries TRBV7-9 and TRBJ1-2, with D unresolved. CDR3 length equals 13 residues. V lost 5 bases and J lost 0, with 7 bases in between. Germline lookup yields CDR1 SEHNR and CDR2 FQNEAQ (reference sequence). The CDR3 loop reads CASSPSANYGYTF. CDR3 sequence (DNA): TGTGCCAGCAGCCCAAGCGCTAACTATGGCTACACCTTC.

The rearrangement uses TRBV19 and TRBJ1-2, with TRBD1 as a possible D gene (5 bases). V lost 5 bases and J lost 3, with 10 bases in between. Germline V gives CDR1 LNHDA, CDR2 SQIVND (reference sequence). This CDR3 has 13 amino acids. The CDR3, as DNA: TGTGCCAGTAGTCCCCAGGGTGACTATGGCTACACCTTC. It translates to CASSPQGDYGYTF.

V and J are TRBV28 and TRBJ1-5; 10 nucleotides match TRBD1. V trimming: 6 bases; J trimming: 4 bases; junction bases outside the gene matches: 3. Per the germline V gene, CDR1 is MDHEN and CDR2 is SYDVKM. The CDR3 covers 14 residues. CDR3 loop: CASRGTGDNQPQHF. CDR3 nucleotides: TGTGCCAGCAGGGGGACAGGGGATAATCAGCCCCAGCATTTT.

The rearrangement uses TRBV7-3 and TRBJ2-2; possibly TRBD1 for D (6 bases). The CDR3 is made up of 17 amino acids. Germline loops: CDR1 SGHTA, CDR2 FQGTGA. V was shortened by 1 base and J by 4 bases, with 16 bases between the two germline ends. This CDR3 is CASSLSGGRGGTGELFF. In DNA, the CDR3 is TGTGCCAGCAGCTTAAGTGGGGGCAGGGGCGGCACCGGGGAGCTGTTTTTT.

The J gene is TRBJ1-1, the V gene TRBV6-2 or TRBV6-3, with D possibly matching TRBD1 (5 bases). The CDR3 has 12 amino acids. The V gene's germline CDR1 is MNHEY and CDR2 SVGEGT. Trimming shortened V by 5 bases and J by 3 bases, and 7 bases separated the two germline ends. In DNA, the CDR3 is TGTGCCAGCAGTCAGGGTTACACTGAAGCTTTCTTT. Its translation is CASSQGYTEAFF.